The sequence of this TCR beta chain was determined in a study of blood T cell repertoires in COVID-19. The V end lost 1 base, the J end lost 2 bases, and 9 bases lay between the germline ends. The CDR3 is 15 amino acids. Germline V gene sequence: CDR1 MGHRA, CDR2 YSYEKL. Sequencing used immunoSEQ multiplex PCR; TCRdb keeps in-frame clones, though not all of them. The sample consists of about 97,000 clones, 75% to 90% of them appearing once. Sequencing was performed on peripheral blood. The TCR sequence derives from a human donor in a cohort sampled during active COVID-19. V usage is TRBV4-1 and J usage is TRBJ1-3; D is undetermined. CDR3 loop: CASSQAGGTGNTIYF. In nucleotides, the CDR3 is TGCGCCAGCAGCCAAGCGGGAGGCACTGGAAACACCATATATTTT.